This TCR beta chain was retrieved from a study of quantifying T cell responses using KT2 cells. Overall study: cDNA was made from DNase-treated RNA using alpha and beta constant primers. The T4 ligation step was estimated to exceed 9% efficiency under optimum conditions.

The CDR3 covers 12 residues. V lost 8 bases and J lost 1; bases outside the gene matches: 4. Germline lookup yields CDR1 DFQATT and CDR2 SNEGSKA (reference sequence). An oligo carrying a UMI was ligated to the cDNA 3' end. An equimolar mix of RC1.1 and RC1.2 primed the beta chain across TRBC1 and TRBC2. From the second PCR onward, TCR alpha and beta chains were processed separately. TCRdb processed the UMI-ligation and nested PCR reads anew with MiXCR; each CDR3 protein has one entry. In the table there are some 43,000 distinct CDR3 sequences, about a sixth of which are singletons. Study-wide findings and caveats: Very high KT2 spike-in numbers caused saturation in KT2 sequence detection.

A note on this clonotype: Its antigen is not known.

KT2 cells were mixed with fixed PBMC numbers at varying ratios. The TCR was taken from a human donor. The V gene is TRBV20-1, the J gene TRBJ2-7; 8 nucleotides align to TRBD2. Sequenced input: PBMCs spiked with cells of the T cell clone KT2. This CDR3 is CSLSGGSYEQYF. The CDR3 nucleotides are TGCAGTTTGAGCGGGGGTTCCTACGAGCAGTACTTC.